This T cell receptor (beta chain) is drawn from a study of blood T cell repertoires in COVID-19. Study-wide context: There were acute and convalescent COVID-19 samples, and they came from the United States, Italy and Spain.

V was pared by 6 bases and J by 2 bases, with 6 bases of the junction left unmatched. Germline loops: CDR1 MNHEY, CDR2 SVGAGI. This CDR3 contains 14 residues. Comment on this clone: The sample carries other DNA sequences with the same CDR3.

Original analysis: Scientists estimated how many nucleated cells there were by amplifying reference gene primers. Repertoires were generated with immunoSEQ multiplex PCR, while TCRdb's copy carries only in-frame clones and drops some. V and J calls plus clone size are reproduced from that table; the DNA served to infer D and trimming. The data hold roughly 330,000 clones, with approximately 89% observed a single time. Participant reports of clinical history set cohort assignment. Two negative PCRs, clearance, or symptom resolution were required of recovered Cohort 3 donors. The TCR was taken from a man aged 30 to 45 who had recovered from COVID-19. The chain links TRBV6-5 to TRBJ2-5, with TRBD2 matching 7 bases. Source material: PBMCs or T cells enriched from blood (not recorded which). The CDR3 loop is CASSYLGLQETQYF. The CDR3, as DNA: TGTGCCAGCAGCTACCTGGGACTACAAGAGACCCAGTACTTC.